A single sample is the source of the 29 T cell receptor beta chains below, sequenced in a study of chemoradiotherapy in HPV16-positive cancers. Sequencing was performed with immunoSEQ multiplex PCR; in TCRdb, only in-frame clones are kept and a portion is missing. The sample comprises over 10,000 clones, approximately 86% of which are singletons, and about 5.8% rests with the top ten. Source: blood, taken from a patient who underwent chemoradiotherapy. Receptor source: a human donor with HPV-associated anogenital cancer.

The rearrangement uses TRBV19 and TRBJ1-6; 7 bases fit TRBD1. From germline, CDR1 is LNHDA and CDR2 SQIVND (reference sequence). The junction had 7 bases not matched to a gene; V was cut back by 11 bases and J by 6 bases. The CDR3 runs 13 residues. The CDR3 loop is CAANQGGNSPLHF. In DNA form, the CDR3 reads TGTGCCGCAAATCAGGGGGGTAATTCACCCCTCCACTTT.

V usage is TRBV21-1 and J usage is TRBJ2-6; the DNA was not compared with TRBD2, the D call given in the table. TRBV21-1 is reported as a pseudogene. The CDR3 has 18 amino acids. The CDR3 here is CASSKTPTDYSGANVLTF. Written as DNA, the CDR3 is TGTGCCAGCAGCAAAACCCCGACGGACTACTCTGGGGCCAACGTCCTGACTTTC.

The CDR3 is CASSLVWASTDTQYF. DNA of the CDR3: TGTGCCAGCAGCTTAGTCTGGGCGAGCACAGATACGCAGTATTTT. The chain combines TRBV7-2 with TRBJ2-3; D not certain. The germline V gene has CDR1 SGHTA and CDR2 FQGNSA. Trimming removed 1 base from V and 0 bases from J, with 8 bases in between. This CDR3 has 15 amino acids.

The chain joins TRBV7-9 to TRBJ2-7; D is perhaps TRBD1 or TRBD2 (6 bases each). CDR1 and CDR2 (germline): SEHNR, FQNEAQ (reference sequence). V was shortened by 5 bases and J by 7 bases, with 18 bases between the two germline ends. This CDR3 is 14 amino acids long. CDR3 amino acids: CASSDPPGAGEQYF. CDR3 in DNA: TGTGCCAGCAGCGACCCCCCGGGGGCTGGAGAGCAGTACTTC.

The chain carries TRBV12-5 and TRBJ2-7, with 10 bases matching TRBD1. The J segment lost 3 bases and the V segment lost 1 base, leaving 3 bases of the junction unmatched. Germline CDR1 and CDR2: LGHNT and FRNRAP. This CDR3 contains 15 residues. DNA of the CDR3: TGTGCTAGTGGTTTGGCCGGGACAGGGGTCTACGAGCAGTACTTC. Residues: CASGLAGTGVYEQYF.

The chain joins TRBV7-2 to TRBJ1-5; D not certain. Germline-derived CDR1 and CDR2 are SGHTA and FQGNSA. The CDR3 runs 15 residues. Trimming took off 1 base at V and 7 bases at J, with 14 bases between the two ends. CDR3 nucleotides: TGTGCCAGCAGCTTAGTTGTGGGCGCGGGGCAGCCCCAGCATTTT. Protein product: CASSLVVGAGQPQHF.

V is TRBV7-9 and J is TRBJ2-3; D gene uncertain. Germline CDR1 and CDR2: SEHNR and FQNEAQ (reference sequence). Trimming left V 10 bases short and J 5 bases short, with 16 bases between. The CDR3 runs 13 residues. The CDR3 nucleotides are TGTGCCACCCGGAACACGATTCAAGATACGCAGTATTTT. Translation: CATRNTIQDTQYF. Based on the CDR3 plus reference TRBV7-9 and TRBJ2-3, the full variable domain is DTGVSQNPRHKITKRGQNVTFRCDPISEHNRLYWYRQTLGQGPEFLTYFQNEAQLEKSRLLSDRFSAERPKGSFSTLEIQRTEQGDSAMYLCATRNTIQDTQYFGPGTRLTVL.

The CDR3 coding sequence is TGTGCCAGCAGCTCCACAGGGGTATATGGCTACACCTTC. Translation gives CASSSTGVYGYTF. The chain is built from TRBV11-2 and TRBJ1-2; 7 bases match TRBD1. CDR1 and CDR2 (germline): SGHAT, FQNNGV. V trimming: 4 bases; J trimming: 5 bases; junction bases outside the gene matches: 4. This CDR3 has 13 amino acids.

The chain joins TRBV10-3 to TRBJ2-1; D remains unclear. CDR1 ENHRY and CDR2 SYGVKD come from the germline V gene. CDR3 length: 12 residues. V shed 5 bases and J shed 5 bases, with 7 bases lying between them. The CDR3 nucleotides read TGTGCCATCAGTAAAACAGACAATGAGCAGTTCTTC. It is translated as CAISKTDNEQFF.

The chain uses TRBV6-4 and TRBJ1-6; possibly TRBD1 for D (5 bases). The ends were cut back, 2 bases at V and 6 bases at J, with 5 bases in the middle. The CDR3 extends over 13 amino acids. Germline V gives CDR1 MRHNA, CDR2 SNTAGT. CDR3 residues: CASSDRGNSPLHF. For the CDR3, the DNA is TGTGCCAGCAGTGACAGGGGTAATTCACCCCTCCACTTT.

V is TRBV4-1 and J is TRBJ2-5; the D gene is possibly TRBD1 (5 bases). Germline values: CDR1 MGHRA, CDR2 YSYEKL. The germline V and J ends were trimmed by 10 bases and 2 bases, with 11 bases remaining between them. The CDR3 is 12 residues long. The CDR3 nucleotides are TGCGCCACCCAGGGCTTGCAAGAGACCCAGTACTTC. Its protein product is CATQGLQETQYF.

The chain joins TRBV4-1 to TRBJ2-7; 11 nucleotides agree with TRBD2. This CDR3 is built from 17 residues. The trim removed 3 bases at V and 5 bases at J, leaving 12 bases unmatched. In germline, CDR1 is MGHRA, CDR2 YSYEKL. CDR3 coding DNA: TGCGCCAGCAGCCAGGTTAGCGGGGGGGCCCTGCAGGACGAGCAGTACTTC. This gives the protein CASSQVSGGALQDEQYF.

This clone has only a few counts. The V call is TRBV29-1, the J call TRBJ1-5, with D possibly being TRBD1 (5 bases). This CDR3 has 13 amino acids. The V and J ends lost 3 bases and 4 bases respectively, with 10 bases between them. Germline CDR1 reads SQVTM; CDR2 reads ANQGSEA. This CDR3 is CSVDLGANQPQHF. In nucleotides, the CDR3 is TGCAGCGTTGATTTAGGGGCTAATCAGCCCCAGCATTTT.

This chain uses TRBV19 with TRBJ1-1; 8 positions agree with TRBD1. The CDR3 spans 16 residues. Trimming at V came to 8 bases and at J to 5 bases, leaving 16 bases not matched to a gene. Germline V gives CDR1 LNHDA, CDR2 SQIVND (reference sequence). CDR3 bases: TGTGCCAGTCGCTTCATCGGACAGGGCGAATATACTGAAGCTTTCTTT. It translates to CASRFIGQGEYTEAFF.

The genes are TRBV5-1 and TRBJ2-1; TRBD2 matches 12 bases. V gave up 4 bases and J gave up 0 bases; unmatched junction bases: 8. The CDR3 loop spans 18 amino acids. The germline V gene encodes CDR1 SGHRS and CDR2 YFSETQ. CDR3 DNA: TGCGCCAGCAGCGGATTTCTAGCGGGGGGGCGCTCCTACAATGAGCAGTTCTTC. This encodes CASSGFLAGGRSYNEQFF.

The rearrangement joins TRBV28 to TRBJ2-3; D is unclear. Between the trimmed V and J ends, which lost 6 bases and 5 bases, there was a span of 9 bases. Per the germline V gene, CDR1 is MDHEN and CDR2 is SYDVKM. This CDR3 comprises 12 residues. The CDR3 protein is CASRPIEDTQYF. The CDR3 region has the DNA TGTGCCAGCAGACCAATAGAAGATACGCAGTATTTT.

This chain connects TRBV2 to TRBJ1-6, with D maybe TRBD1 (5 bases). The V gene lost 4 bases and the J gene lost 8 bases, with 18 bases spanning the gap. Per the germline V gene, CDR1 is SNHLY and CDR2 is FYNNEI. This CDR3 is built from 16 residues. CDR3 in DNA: TGTGCCAGCAGTGCCAATCCGGGACCGTCCTATTCACCCCTCCACTTT. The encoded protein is CASSANPGPSYSPLHF.

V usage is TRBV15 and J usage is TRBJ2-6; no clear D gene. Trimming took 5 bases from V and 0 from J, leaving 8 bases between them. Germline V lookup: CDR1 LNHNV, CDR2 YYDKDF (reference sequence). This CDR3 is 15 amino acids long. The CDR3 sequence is CATSPLNSGANVLTF. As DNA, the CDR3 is TGTGCCACCAGCCCCCTAAACTCTGGGGCCAACGTCCTGACTTTC.

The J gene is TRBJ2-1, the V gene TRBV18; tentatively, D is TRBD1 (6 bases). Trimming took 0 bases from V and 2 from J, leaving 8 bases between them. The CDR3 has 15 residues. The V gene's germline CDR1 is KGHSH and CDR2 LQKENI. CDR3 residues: CASSPPDRPYNEQFF. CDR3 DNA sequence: TGTGCCAGCTCACCACCAGACAGGCCCTACAATGAGCAGTTCTTC.

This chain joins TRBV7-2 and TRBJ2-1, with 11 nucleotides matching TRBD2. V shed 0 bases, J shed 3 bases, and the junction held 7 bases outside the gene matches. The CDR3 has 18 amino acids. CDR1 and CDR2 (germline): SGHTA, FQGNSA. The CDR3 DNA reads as TGTGCCAGCAGCTTAGCCTTAACTAGCGGGGGAGACTACAATGAGCAGTTCTTC. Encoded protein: CASSLALTSGGDYNEQFF.

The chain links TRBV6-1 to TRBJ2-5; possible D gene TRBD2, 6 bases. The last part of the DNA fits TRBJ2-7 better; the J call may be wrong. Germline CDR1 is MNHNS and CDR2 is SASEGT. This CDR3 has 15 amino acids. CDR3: CASSGSGIGSYEQYF. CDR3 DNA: TGTGCCAGCAGCGGGAGTGGAATAGGGAGCTACGAGCAGTACTTC.

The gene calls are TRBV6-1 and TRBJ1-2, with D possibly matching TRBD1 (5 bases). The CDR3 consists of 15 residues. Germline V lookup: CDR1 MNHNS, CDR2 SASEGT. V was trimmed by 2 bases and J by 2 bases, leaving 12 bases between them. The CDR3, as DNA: TGTGCCAGCAGTGAAAATCTAGGGGCCAACTATGGCTACACCTTC. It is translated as CASSENLGANYGYTF.

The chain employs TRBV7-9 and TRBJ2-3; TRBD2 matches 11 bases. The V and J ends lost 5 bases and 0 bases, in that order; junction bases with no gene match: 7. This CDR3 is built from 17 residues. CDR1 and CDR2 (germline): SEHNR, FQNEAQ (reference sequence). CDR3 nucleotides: TGTGCCAGCAGCCGACCAGGACTAGCGGGTAGCACAGATACGCAGTATTTT. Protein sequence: CASSRPGLAGSTDTQYF.

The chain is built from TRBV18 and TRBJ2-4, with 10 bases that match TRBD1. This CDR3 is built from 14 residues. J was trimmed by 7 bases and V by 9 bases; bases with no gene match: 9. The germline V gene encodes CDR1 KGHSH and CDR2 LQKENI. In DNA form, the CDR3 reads TGTGCCAGTTCCGGGACAGGGGACGGGAACATTCAGTACTTC. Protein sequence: CASSGTGDGNIQYF.

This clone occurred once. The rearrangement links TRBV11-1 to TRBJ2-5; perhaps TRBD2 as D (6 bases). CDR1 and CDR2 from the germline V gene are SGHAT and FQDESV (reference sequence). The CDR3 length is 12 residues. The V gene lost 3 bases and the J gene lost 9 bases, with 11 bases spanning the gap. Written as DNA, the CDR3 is TGTGCCAGCAGCTTGTTAGGGGAGGCCCAGTACTTC. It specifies CASSLLGEAQYF.

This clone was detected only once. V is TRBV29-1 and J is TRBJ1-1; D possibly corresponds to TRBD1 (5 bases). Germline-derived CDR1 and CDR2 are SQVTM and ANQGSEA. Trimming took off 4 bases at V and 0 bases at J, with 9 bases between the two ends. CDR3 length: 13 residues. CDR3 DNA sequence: TGCAGCGTTGTGGGGGAACTGAACACTGAAGCTTTCTTT. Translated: CSVVGELNTEAFF. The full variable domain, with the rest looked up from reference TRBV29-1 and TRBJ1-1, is SAVISQKPSRDICQRGTSLTIQCQVDSQVTMMFWYRQQPGQSLTLIATANQGSEATYESGFVIDKFPISRPNLTFSTLTVSNMSPEDSSIYLCSVVGELNTEAFFGQGTRLTVV.

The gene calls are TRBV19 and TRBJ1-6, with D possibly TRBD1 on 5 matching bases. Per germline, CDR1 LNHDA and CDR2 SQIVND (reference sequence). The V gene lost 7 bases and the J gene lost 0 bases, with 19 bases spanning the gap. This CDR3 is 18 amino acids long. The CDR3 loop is CASTQGLPSPSYNSPLHF. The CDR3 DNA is TGTGCCAGTACCCAGGGTTTACCGTCCCCCTCCTATAATTCACCCCTCCACTTT.

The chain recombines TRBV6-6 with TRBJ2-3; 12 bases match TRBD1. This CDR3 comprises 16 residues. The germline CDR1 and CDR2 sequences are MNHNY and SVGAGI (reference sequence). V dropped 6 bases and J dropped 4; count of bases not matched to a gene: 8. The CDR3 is CASRKTGTGGADTQYF. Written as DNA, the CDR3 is TGTGCCAGCAGGAAGACCGGGACAGGGGGCGCAGATACGCAGTATTTT.

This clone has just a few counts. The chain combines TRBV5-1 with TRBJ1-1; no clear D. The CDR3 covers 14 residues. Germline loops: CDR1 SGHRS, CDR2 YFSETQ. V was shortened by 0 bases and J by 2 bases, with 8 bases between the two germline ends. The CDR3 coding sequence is TGCGCCAGCAGCTTGGGGGGAGTTAACACTGAAGCTTTCTTT. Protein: CASSLGGVNTEAFF.